The entry below describes one T cell receptor (beta chain). Per the original data handling: Nucleated cell counts were estimated from reference gene primer amplification. The assay was immunoSEQ multiplex PCR, and TCRdb's table has in-frame clones only and misses some. That table supplies the V and J calls and clone size; D and trimming were determined from the DNA. Of fewer than 150,000 clones detected, about 80% appear once; the ten largest clones hold 5.5% to 7%. CDR3 size: 16 residues. Germline CDR1 reads KGHDR; CDR2 reads SFDVKD. V lost 4 bases, J lost 1 base, and 16 bases lay in between. The sample comes from a study of blood T cell repertoires in COVID-19. Study-level information: COVID-19 samples, acute and convalescent, were from the United States, Italy and Spain. From T cells, B-cell-depleted T cells, or PBMCs came the material, which was cDNA or gDNA.

The genes are TRBV24-1 and TRBJ2-7; D remains unclear. Sequencing was performed on peripheral blood. This clonotype was obtained from a man in his 70s with acute or convalescent COVID-19. The DNA of the CDR3 is TGTGCCACCAGTGAATCTATCCTGTCAGCGTCCTACGAGCAGTACTTC. Its translation is CATSESILSASYEQYF.